The text below deals with one T cell receptor beta chain. The sample comes from a study of blood T cells in healthy people across ages. The second PCR ran 7 to 11 cycles with a sample-barcoded 5' primer and J-beta primers. Tagging of each cDNA molecule was performed by a template-switch adaptor with 12 random nucleotides. TCRdb re-called the 5' RACE reads through MiXCR, storing one row per CDR3 protein. Seen here are over 950,000 distinct CDR3 sequences, more than 30% observed once, and the top ten hold roughly 14%. This sequence was found in a man aged 18 to 29 in good health. The sequenced sample was blood.

The CDR3 loop reads CSARGQDNEQFF. The CDR3 DNA sequence: TGCAGTGCTAGAGGACAGGACAATGAGCAGTTCTTC. The chain employs TRBV20-1 and TRBJ2-1, with D possibly TRBD1 on 6 matching bases. Germline V gene data show CDR1 as DFQATT and CDR2 as SNEGSKA (reference sequence). The CDR3 sequence is 12 residues long. The V end was cut by 1 base, the J end by 5 bases, with 6 bases between.